Each of the 10 T cell receptor beta chains below was sequenced from the same sample in a study of regulatory T cells in long-lasting Graves disease. HTBI primers from iRepertoire and Arm-PCR of CDR3 regions yielded the TCR beta libraries. Via MiXCR, TCRdb re-called the multiplex PCR reads, giving one row per CDR3 protein. The sample has 320,000 or so distinct CDR3 sequences; 15% to 20% are singletons. The time point denotes: newly diagnosed GD, antithyroid drugs for less than 3 months. PBMC RNA was the source of the TCR library. Sequenced here: peripheral blood mononuclear cells (PBMCs), sampled at new diagnosis, from a patient treated with antithyroid drugs. The receptors shown here come from a female donor with Graves disease.

Comments on this clonotype: Since a much larger clone is just one base distant, this may be a read error. This chain uses TRBV27 with TRBJ1-2; 8 bases align to TRBD1. This CDR3 comprises 14 residues. CDR1 is MNHEY and CDR2 is SMNVEV in the germline V gene (reference sequence). Here the CDR3 DNA reads TGTGTCAGCAGTTCAGGGGGCGCATCCTATGGCTACACCTTC. Its protein is CVSSSGGASYGYTF.

Ten or more counts support this clonotype. This sequence joins TRBV9 and TRBJ2-1; 8 bases map to TRBD2. The V gene's germline CDR1 is SGDLS and CDR2 YYNGEE. This CDR3 contains 16 residues. The V gene end was trimmed by 3 bases and the J gene end by 4 bases; junction bases not matched to a gene: 9. Here the CDR3 DNA reads TGTGCCAGCAGCGGTGGAACCGGGACTAGTTACAATGAGCAGTTCTTC. Amino acid sequence: CASSGGTGTSYNEQFF.

The chain uses TRBV11-3 and TRBJ2-2; D is possibly TRBD2 (5 bases). V dropped 7 bases and J dropped 0 bases, with 12 bases sitting between them. The length of the CDR3 is 15 residues. Germline V gene lookup returns CDR1 SGHNT and CDR2 YENEEA. CDR3 DNA sequence: TGTGCCAGCACCCCCGGAGCGGCGAACACCGGGGAGCTGTTTTTT. Its translation: CASTPGAANTGELFF.

The genes are TRBV19 and TRBJ2-3, with D tentatively TRBD2 (5 bases). V was trimmed by 10 bases and J by 2 bases, leaving 10 bases between them. Per the germline V gene, CDR1 is LNHDA and CDR2 is SQIVND (reference sequence). The CDR3 is 12 amino acids. CDR3 coding DNA: TGTGCCACCCGGACTTCCACAGATACGCAGTATTTT. Residues: CATRTSTDTQYF.

Comments on this clonotype: Given a much more abundant clone one base away, this may be a read error. J is TRBJ1-1 and V is TRBV28; 7 bases are a match to TRBD1. V shed 4 bases, J shed 5 bases, and the junction held 7 bases outside the gene matches. The germline gives CDR1 MDHEN, CDR2 SYDVKM. The CDR3 is made up of 14 amino acids. The CDR3: CASSWEGARTEAFF. The CDR3 DNA is TGTGCCAGCAGTTGGGAGGGGGCGAGGACTGAAGCTTTCTTT.

This clonotype came up many times. V and J are TRBV28 and TRBJ2-7, with D possibly matching TRBD1 (6 bases). This CDR3 is 18 amino acids long. Germline V gene sequence: CDR1 MDHEN, CDR2 SYDVKM. The V end lost 8 bases, the J end lost 0 bases, and 26 bases lay between the germline ends. CDR3 sequence reads: CASPPGQNLGTSSYEQYF. In DNA, the CDR3 is TGTGCCAGCCCTCCGGGCCAGAATTTGGGGACAAGCTCCTACGAGCAGTACTTC.

This clonotype was counted at least ten times. This chain connects TRBV7-8 to TRBJ2-2, with TRBD2 matching 8 bases. Germline V gene lookup returns CDR1 SGHVS and CDR2 FQNEAQ. The CDR3 has 17 residues. V trimming: 6 bases; J trimming: 4 bases; junction bases outside the gene matches: 13. CDR3 bases: TGTGCCAGCAGGAAGGCGTTTACGGGAGGGCCCACCGGGGAGCTGTTTTTT. Encoded protein: CASRKAFTGGPTGELFF.

This clonotype was found many times. The gene calls are TRBV6-5 and TRBJ2-1, with TRBD2 as a possible D gene (6 bases). The V gene's germline CDR1 is MNHEY and CDR2 SVGAGI. This CDR3 spans 14 amino acids. The V end was cut by 1 base, the J end by 8 bases, with 12 bases between. The CDR3 DNA reads as TGTGCCAGCAGTTACTGGAGAGGGGAGGATGAGCAGTTCTTC. Its translation is CASSYWRGEDEQFF.

This clonotype is a singleton in its sample. The chain is built from TRBV12-3 or TRBV12-4 and TRBJ2-1, with 8 bases fitting TRBD1. CDR3 length equals 13 residues. V was clipped by 7 bases and J by 8 bases; unmatched bases: 7. The CDR3 sequence: CASIIRGQDEQFF. In DNA, the CDR3 is TGTGCCAGCATCATCCGGGGACAGGATGAGCAGTTCTTC.

There are many counts of this clonotype. The gene calls are TRBV6-1 and TRBJ1-1; no clear D gene. The germline V gene encodes CDR1 MNHNS and CDR2 SASEGT. The CDR3 has 14 residues. The V and J ends lost 5 bases and 3 bases respectively, with 13 bases between them. The CDR3 DNA reads as TGTGCCAGCAGTACAAGAGAGACGTACACTGAAGCTTTCTTT. Translating it yields CASSTRETYTEAFF.